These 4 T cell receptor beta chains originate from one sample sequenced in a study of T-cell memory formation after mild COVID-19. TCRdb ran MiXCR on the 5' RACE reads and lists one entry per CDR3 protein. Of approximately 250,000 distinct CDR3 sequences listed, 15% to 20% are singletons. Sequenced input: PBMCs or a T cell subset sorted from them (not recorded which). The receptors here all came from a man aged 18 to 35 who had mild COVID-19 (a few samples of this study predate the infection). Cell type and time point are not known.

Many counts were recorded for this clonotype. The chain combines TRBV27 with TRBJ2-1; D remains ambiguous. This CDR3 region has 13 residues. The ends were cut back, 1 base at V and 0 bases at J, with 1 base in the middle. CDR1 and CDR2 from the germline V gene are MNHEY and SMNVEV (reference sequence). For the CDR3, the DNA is TGTGCCAGCAGTTTATTCTCCTACAATGAGCAGTTCTTC. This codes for CASSLFSYNEQFF.

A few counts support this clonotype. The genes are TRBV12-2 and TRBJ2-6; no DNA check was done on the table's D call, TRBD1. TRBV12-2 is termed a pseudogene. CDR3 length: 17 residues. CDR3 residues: CASRPRGIGSGANVLTF. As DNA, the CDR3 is TGTGCAAGTCGGCCTAGGGGCATCGGGTCTGGGGCCAACGTCCTGACTTTC.

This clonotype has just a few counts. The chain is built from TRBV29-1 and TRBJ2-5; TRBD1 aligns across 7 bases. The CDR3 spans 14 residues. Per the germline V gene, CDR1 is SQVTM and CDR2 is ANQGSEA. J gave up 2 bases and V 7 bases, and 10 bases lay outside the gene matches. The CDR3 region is CSAEGQSLQETQYF. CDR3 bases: TGCAGCGCCGAGGGACAGTCCCTACAAGAGACCCAGTACTTC.

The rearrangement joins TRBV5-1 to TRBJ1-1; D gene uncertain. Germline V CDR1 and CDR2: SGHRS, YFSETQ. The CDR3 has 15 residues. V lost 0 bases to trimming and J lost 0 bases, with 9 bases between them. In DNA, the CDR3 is TGCGCCAGCAGCTTGGCCGGACTCTTGAACACTGAAGCTTTCTTT. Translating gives CASSLAGLLNTEAFF.